The clone carrying this T cell receptor (beta chain) was seen repeatedly, ten times or more. This sample was included in a study of blood T cell repertoires in COVID-19. Study information: The United States, Italy and Spain supplied acute and convalescent COVID-19 samples. Nucleic acid was either cDNA or gDNA, and it came from T cells, B-cell-depleted T cells, or PBMCs.

As originally analysed: Amplification of reference gene primers was used by the study to estimate nucleated cell counts. The protocol was immunoSEQ multiplex PCR, while the TCRdb copy is restricted to in-frame clones and leaves out a portion. That table is the source of V, J and clone size, and D and trimming were worked out from the DNA. The sample has roughly 96,000 clones, 82% seen once; the top ten hold around 19%. The CDR3 length is 14 residues. With 6 bases clipped from V and 3 bases from J, the junction kept 5 bases outside the gene matches. Germline V gives CDR1 SNHLY, CDR2 FYNNEI. V usage is TRBV2 and J usage is TRBJ2-4, with 7 bases matching TRBD1. This TCR was recovered from an elderly man with acute or convalescent COVID-19. Sequenced: peripheral blood. In DNA, the CDR3 is TGTGCCAGCAGACCGGACAGGATCAAAAACATTCAGTACTTC. Translating it yields CASRPDRIKNIQYF.